A selection of T cell receptor beta chains follows, all from one sample in a study of long-term antiretroviral therapy in people with HIV. Repertoires were generated with immunoSEQ multiplex PCR, while TCRdb's copy carries only in-frame clones and drops some. Of 42,000 or so clones listed, about nine tenths are singletons. The input for sequencing was unsorted PBMCs, taken 1.2 years after starting antiretroviral therapy. The source of these receptors is a woman aged 50 to 60 with HIV. The CDR3 runs from the conserved cysteine through the conserved F or W. Each record gives: J gene, V gene, D gene, clone size, CDR3 DNA, CDR3 protein. D genes are given only for firm matches. Not all rows give a size; the values are once, few, many and, for expanded clones, a class.

TRBJ1-1	TRBV4-1	.	.	TGCGCCAGCAGCCTCGGCCGGGATATGAACACTGAAGCTTTCTTT	CASSLGRDMNTEAFF
TRBJ1-2	TRBV7-8	TRBD1	once	TGTGCCAGCAGCTTAGAACAGGGGAGAGTCGCTGGCTACACCTTC	CASSLEQGRVAGYTF
TRBJ2-3	TRBV5-1	TRBD2	.	TGCGCCAGCAGCCCCTGGACTAGCGTGGGTACGCAGTATTTT	CASSPWTSVGTQYF
TRBJ2-7	TRBV7-7	TRBD1	.	TGTGCTAGCAGCTTAGGACAGGGGACCGAGCAGTACTTC	CASSLGQGTEQYF
TRBJ1-1	TRBV7-8	.	.	TGTGCCAGCACCTCTATACACAGGAGACTAAACACTGAAGCTTTCTTT	CASTSIHRRLNTEAFF
TRBJ1-1	TRBV5-1	.	.	TGCGCCAGCAGCTTTTCGGGACGTACTGAAGCTTTCTTT	CASSFSGRTEAFF
TRBJ1-3	TRBV7-9	.	.	TGTGCCAGCAGCTTGTCAGCCTCTGGAAACACCATATATTTT	CASSLSASGNTIYF
TRBJ1-1	TRBV7-9	.	.	TGTGCCAGCAGCTTCGGAGGGGCCACTGAAGCTTTCTTT	CASSFGGATEAFF
TRBJ2-7	TRBV5-1	.	.	TGCGCCAGCAGCGACCGAGGAGGCGTGGGGATAGACGAGCAGTACTTC	CASSDRGGVGIDEQYF
TRBJ2-1	TRBV6-5	.	.	TGTGCCAGCAGTCCCGGTGGGGCGATCGAGTTCTTC	CASSPGGAIEFF
TRBJ2-1	TRBV5-4	TRBD2	.	TGTGCCAGCAGCGGCGGGACTAGCGGGGGGGAGACCTACAATGAGCAGTTCTTC	CASSGGTSGGETYNEQFF
TRBJ2-1	TRBV4-2	TRBD2	few	TGTGCCAGCAGCCCGACTAGCGGTCTTAACGTGAATGAGCAGTTCTTC	CASSPTSGLNVNEQFF
TRBJ2-1	TRBV30	.	.	TGTGCCTGGAGGGCAGGCTATGGACACAATGAGCAGTTCTTC	CAWRAGYGHNEQFF
TRBJ2-6	TRBV7-9	TRBD1	.	TGTGCCAGCAGCCGGTTGGGACAGGGTGGTGGGGCCAACGTCCTGACTTTC	CASSRLGQGGGANVLTF
TRBJ2-3	TRBV7-6	.	.	TGTGCCAGCACCACAGGGTGGGGCGCAGATACGCAGTATTTT	CASTTGWGADTQYF
TRBJ1-5	TRBV7-8	TRBD1	.	TGTGCCAGCAGCTGGGGGACAGGGTCAAGCAATCAGCCCCAGCATTTT	CASSWGTGSSNQPQHF
TRBJ1-1	TRBV7-9	.	.	TGTGCCAGCAGCTTAAAAGGGGCCGGGAACACTGAAGCTTTCTTT	CASSLKGAGNTEAFF
TRBJ1-1	TRBV28	.	.	TGTGCCAGCAGTTCCCTTGAAGCTTTCTTT	CASSSLEAFF
TRBJ1-3	TRBV19	.	few	TGTGCCAGTAGGAGGACGCCGGATGGGTCCATATATTTT	CASRRTPDGSIYF
TRBJ2-6	TRBV29-1	.	.	TGCAGCGTTGACAGCTCTGGGGCCAACGTCCTGACTTTC	CSVDSSGANVLTF
TRBJ2-7	TRBV9	.	.	TGTGCCAGCAGTGCAGGGGTCGAGCAGTACTTC	CASSAGVEQYF
TRBJ1-1	TRBV5-1	.	.	TGCGCCAGCAGCTTCAAGGATACGAACACTGAAGCTTTCTTT	CASSFKDTNTEAFF